Here is one TCR beta chain with its context. Its target is unknown. The CDR3 has 12 amino acids. Trimming removed 3 bases from V and 7 bases from J, with 7 bases in between. The data derive from a study of T cell responses to AZD1222 COVID-19 vaccine. Study observations and caveats: Increased Spike-specific TCR breadth and depth were observed after two AZD1222 doses. The donor cohort was predominantly white British with a female majority, and clonal diversity may have been underestimated.

Clones were sequenced by immunoSEQ multiplex PCR, and TCRdb holds only the in-frame ones, with some missing. The table lists 65,000 to 95,000 clones, around 90% of them singletons. This sequence joins TRBV12-3 or TRBV12-4 and TRBJ2-1; D ambiguous. This receptor was taken from an adult in good health. The material sequenced was peripheral blood, taken on day 0 of MenACWY control vaccination. CDR3 sequence reads: CASSFLNNEQFF. The CDR3 region has the DNA TGTGCCAGCAGTTTTCTTAATAATGAGCAGTTCTTC.